This entry concerns a single TCR beta chain. Its specificity is not known. The data stem from a study of graft-versus-host responses after intestinal transplantation. At the level of the study: Recipients across the board were started on anti-thymocyte globulin induction, then kept on tacrolimus and steroids for about 3 years.

Generated by immunoSEQ multiplex PCR, the TCRdb table keeps only in-frame clones and is missing some. The sample holds almost 85,000 clones, 75% to 95% seen once. General study results and limits: GvH clones were found in recipient marrow; some appeared first in ileum or blood. Peak circulating GvH clone levels were associated with early post-transplant HvG declines. Within the allografts of patients who had graft-donor T cell macrochimerism, graft-versus-host to host-versus-graft clonal ratios were high.

Sequences were derived from unstimulated CD4+ T cells sorted from spleen or lymph node cells, sampled before intestinal transplant. This TCR was sampled from a human donor who received an intestinal transplant.

This chain's CDR3 is CASSRLAANTGELFF. For the CDR3, the DNA is TGTGCCAGCAGCAGACTAGCGGCGAACACCGGGGAGCTGTTTTTT. V and J are TRBV6-6 and TRBJ2-2, with TRBD2 identical over 9 bases. V trimming: 6 bases; J trimming: 0 bases; junction bases outside the gene matches: 2. Germline loops: CDR1 MNHNY, CDR2 SVGAGI (reference sequence). The CDR3 runs to 15 residues.